This TCR beta chain was captured in a study of T cell changes during pregnancy in multiple sclerosis. This table comes from immunoSEQ multiplex PCR, and its TCRdb copy is limited to in-frame clones, with some not included. The profile covers 65,000 to 85,000 clones, with under 95% appearing a single time and 1.4% taken by the ten largest. This clonotype was sampled from a female donor with multiple sclerosis, enrolled in a pregnancy study. This material consisted of peripheral blood, taken in the third trimester of pregnancy.

The CDR3 nucleotides are TGCGCCAGCAGCCAGGACAGGGGGGAGGGAGATACGCAGTATTTT. This codes for CASSQDRGEGDTQYF. The chain couples TRBV5-1 to TRBJ2-3, with 10 bases that match TRBD1. V shed 4 bases and J 5 bases; nucleotides not matched to a gene: 7. The CDR3 is 15 amino acids. Germline V gene data show CDR1 as SGHRS and CDR2 as YFSETQ.